These T cell receptor beta chains were read from a single sample in a study of blood T cell repertoires in COVID-19. TCRdb keeps only in-frame clones here, not all; method: immunoSEQ multiplex PCR. The table has 60,000 to 85,000 clones, roughly nine tenths seen once; the top ten hold about 5%. Sequenced material: peripheral blood. The receptor set was obtained from a woman aged 50 to 65 with active COVID-19. The CDR3 runs from the conserved cysteine through the conserved F or W. Fields, in order: J gene, clone size, V gene, D gene, CDR3 DNA, CDR3 protein. The D gene is left open where the match is weak. Some rows mark clone size as missing; the rest say once, few, many or name a class of expanded clone.

j_call: TRBJ2-7; clone_size: few; v_call: TRBV5-1; d_call: TRBD2; cdr3_nt: TGCGCCAGCAGCTTGGGACTAGCTTCCGACGAGCAGTACTTC; cdr3_aa: CASSLGLASDEQYF
j_call: TRBJ2-1; clone_size: NA; v_call: TRBV19; d_call: TRBD2; cdr3_nt: TGTGCCAGTAGCAAAAGCGGGAGGCACTACAATGAGCAGTTCTTC; cdr3_aa: CASSKSGRHYNEQFF
j_call: TRBJ2-3; clone_size: NA; v_call: TRBV7-2; d_call: NA; cdr3_nt: TGTGCCAGCAGCTTAGTGGTGGGGCCCACAGATACGCAGTATTTT; cdr3_aa: CASSLVVGPTDTQYF
j_call: TRBJ1-2; clone_size: few; v_call: TRBV27; d_call: TRBD1; cdr3_nt: TGTGCCAGCAGTTCTTTAGACAGGGACCGGGGCTACACCTTC; cdr3_aa: CASSSLDRDRGYTF
j_call: TRBJ2-3; clone_size: NA; v_call: TRBV7-9; d_call: TRBD2; cdr3_nt: TGTGCCAGCAGCCCTGAAGGGACCGGACTAGCGGGAGACACAGATACGCAGTATTTT; cdr3_aa: CASSPEGTGLAGDTDTQYF
j_call: TRBJ1-4; clone_size: NA; v_call: TRBV18; d_call: NA; cdr3_nt: TGTGCCAGCTCACCATATAATAATGAAAAACTGTTTTTT; cdr3_aa: CASSPYNNEKLFF
j_call: TRBJ2-5; clone_size: NA; v_call: TRBV5-1; d_call: NA; cdr3_nt: TGCGCCAGCAGCCCGCGGGCGGAGATTCCCCCCCAAGAGACCCAGTACTTC; cdr3_aa: CASSPRAEIPPQETQYF
j_call: TRBJ2-1; clone_size: NA; v_call: TRBV11-3; d_call: TRBD2; cdr3_nt: TGTGCCAGCAGCTTTGATACTAGCGGCTACAATGAGCAGTTCTTC; cdr3_aa: CASSFDTSGYNEQFF
j_call: TRBJ1-2; clone_size: NA; v_call: TRBV5-1; d_call: NA; cdr3_nt: TGCGCCAGCAGCTTGGGTAGAGATGGCTACACCTTC; cdr3_aa: CASSLGRDGYTF
j_call: TRBJ2-1; clone_size: NA; v_call: TRBV5-1; d_call: TRBD2; cdr3_nt: TGCGCCAGCAGCTTCGTTCTAGCGGGCAGCTCCTACAATGAGCAGTTCTTC; cdr3_aa: CASSFVLAGSSYNEQFF
j_call: TRBJ1-6; clone_size: NA; v_call: TRBV28; d_call: TRBD1; cdr3_nt: TGTGCCAGCAGTACGGGACAGGGCTCCTATAATTCACCCCTCCACTTT; cdr3_aa: CASSTGQGSYNSPLHF
j_call: TRBJ2-2; clone_size: once; v_call: TRBV5-6; d_call: NA; cdr3_nt: TGTGCCAGCAGTTACGGCGGGAATAGGAAGCTGTTTTTT; cdr3_aa: CASSYGGNRKLFF
j_call: TRBJ2-2; clone_size: NA; v_call: TRBV15; d_call: NA; cdr3_nt: TGTGCCACCAGCAGAGATTCGACAGAAACCGGGGAGCTGTTTTTT; cdr3_aa: CATSRDSTETGELFF
j_call: TRBJ1-2; clone_size: NA; v_call: TRBV2; d_call: TRBD1; cdr3_nt: TGTGCCAGCAGTAGGGACAGGGGGCGCAGGAGCACCTTC; cdr3_aa: CASSRDRGRRSTF
j_call: TRBJ2-1; clone_size: NA; v_call: TRBV12-3/TRBV12-4; d_call: NA; cdr3_nt: TGTGCCAGCAGCGCCACTAGCATCGGTGAGCAGTTCTTC; cdr3_aa: CASSATSIGEQFF
j_call: TRBJ2-7; clone_size: NA; v_call: TRBV11-3; d_call: NA; cdr3_nt: TGTGCCAGCAGCTATCGTTACGGTGAGCAGTACTTC; cdr3_aa: CASSYRYGEQYF
j_call: TRBJ1-5; clone_size: NA; v_call: TRBV19; d_call: TRBD1; cdr3_nt: TGTGCCAGTAGTTTTGGGACAGGGATGAATCAGCCCCAGCATTTT; cdr3_aa: CASSFGTGMNQPQHF
j_call: TRBJ2-3; clone_size: NA; v_call: TRBV11-3; d_call: TRBD2; cdr3_nt: TGTGCCAGCAGCTCTAGCGGGGCCACAGATACGCAGTATTTT; cdr3_aa: CASSSSGATDTQYF
j_call: TRBJ2-5; clone_size: NA; v_call: TRBV30; d_call: NA; cdr3_nt: TGTGCCTGTTGGGCAGGGCAAGAGACCCAGTACTTC; cdr3_aa: CACWAGQETQYF
j_call: TRBJ1-2; clone_size: once; v_call: TRBV27; d_call: NA; cdr3_nt: TGTGCCAGCAGTTTATGGGGGAGGGAGGGACTGCCTAACTATGGCTACACCTTC; cdr3_aa: CASSLWGREGLPNYGYTF
j_call: TRBJ2-1; clone_size: NA; v_call: TRBV10-1; d_call: NA; cdr3_nt: TGCGCCAGCAGTGACGGGATTTATAATGAGCAGTTCTTC; cdr3_aa: CASSDGIYNEQFF
j_call: TRBJ1-1; clone_size: NA; v_call: TRBV11-2; d_call: TRBD1; cdr3_nt: TGTGCCAGCAGCTTTTTACCCGGGACAGACGAAGCTTTCTTT; cdr3_aa: CASSFLPGTDEAFF
j_call: TRBJ2-5; clone_size: NA; v_call: TRBV5-1; d_call: TRBD2; cdr3_nt: TGCGCCAGCAGCCGGTACGCTAGCGGGAAAGAGACCCAGTACTTC; cdr3_aa: CASSRYASGKETQYF
j_call: TRBJ2-7; clone_size: NA; v_call: TRBV6-5; d_call: NA; cdr3_nt: TGTGCCGCAGGGGACTACGAGCAGTACTTC; cdr3_aa: CAAGDYEQYF
j_call: TRBJ1-1; clone_size: NA; v_call: TRBV6-5; d_call: NA; cdr3_nt: TGTGCCAGCAGTTGGGTTACAGGGAGCACTGAAGCTTTCTTT; cdr3_aa: CASSWVTGSTEAFF
j_call: TRBJ1-3; clone_size: NA; v_call: TRBV19; d_call: NA; cdr3_nt: TGTGCCAGTAGTTCACCCCATCGGGGGGAATTTGGAAACACCATATATTTT; cdr3_aa: CASSSPHRGEFGNTIYF
j_call: TRBJ2-1; clone_size: NA; v_call: TRBV3-1/TRBV3-2; d_call: TRBD2; cdr3_nt: TGTGCCAGCAGCCAAGGACTAGCGGGAGGCTACAATGAGCAGTTCTTC; cdr3_aa: CASSQGLAGGYNEQFF
j_call: TRBJ2-7; clone_size: once; v_call: TRBV30; d_call: TRBD2; cdr3_nt: TGTGCCTGGAGTGGTTTATTAGCGGGAAGATTAAGATACGAGCAGTACTTC; cdr3_aa: CAWSGLLAGRLRYEQYF
j_call: TRBJ2-3; clone_size: NA; v_call: TRBV7-2; d_call: NA; cdr3_nt: TGTGCCAGCAGCTTAGCCGACTCCCCCGGTGCAGATACGCAGTATTTT; cdr3_aa: CASSLADSPGADTQYF
j_call: TRBJ2-7; clone_size: NA; v_call: TRBV11-2; d_call: NA; cdr3_nt: TGTGCCAGCAGCTTAGACGTGCAGGGGGGTTACGAGCAGTACTTC; cdr3_aa: CASSLDVQGGYEQYF
j_call: TRBJ2-7; clone_size: NA; v_call: TRBV19; d_call: TRBD2; cdr3_nt: TGTGCCAGTAGTAAGGGACTAGCGGGACCTCGCCGTGAGCAGTACTTC; cdr3_aa: CASSKGLAGPRREQYF
j_call: TRBJ2-1; clone_size: NA; v_call: TRBV9; d_call: TRBD2; cdr3_nt: TGTGCCAGCAGCGCTAGCGGATCCTTCTCCTACAATGAGCAGTTCTTC; cdr3_aa: CASSASGSFSYNEQFF
j_call: TRBJ2-7; clone_size: NA; v_call: TRBV19; d_call: NA; cdr3_nt: TGTGCCAGTGGGAGAACTAGTTGGGACTACGAGCAGTACTTC; cdr3_aa: CASGRTSWDYEQYF
j_call: TRBJ2-1; clone_size: NA; v_call: TRBV28; d_call: TRBD2; cdr3_nt: TGTGCCAGCAGTCCTCCCGTAGTAGCGGGAGGTGAGCAGTTCTTC; cdr3_aa: CASSPPVVAGGEQFF
j_call: TRBJ1-1; clone_size: once; v_call: TRBV27; d_call: TRBD1; cdr3_nt: TGTGCCAGCAGTTTCCGGGACAGGTTGGAAGCTTTCTTT; cdr3_aa: CASSFRDRLEAFF
j_call: TRBJ2-7; clone_size: NA; v_call: TRBV5-1; d_call: NA; cdr3_nt: TGCGCCAGCAGCTTGGACAGGGTTGGGGTCGAGCAGTACTTC; cdr3_aa: CASSLDRVGVEQYF
j_call: TRBJ2-5; clone_size: NA; v_call: TRBV10-3; d_call: NA; cdr3_nt: TGTGCCATCAGTGACTACCAAGAGACCCAGTACTTC; cdr3_aa: CAISDYQETQYF
j_call: TRBJ1-1; clone_size: NA; v_call: TRBV6-5; d_call: NA; cdr3_nt: TGTGCCAGCAGTTACTCCGGACAGCTCATGAACACTGAAGCTTTCTTT; cdr3_aa: CASSYSGQLMNTEAFF
j_call: TRBJ1-1; clone_size: NA; v_call: TRBV3-1/TRBV3-2; d_call: NA; cdr3_nt: TGTGCCAGCAGCCAAGGTCCCGCCGGTACTGAAGCTTTCTTT; cdr3_aa: CASSQGPAGTEAFF
j_call: TRBJ2-7; clone_size: NA; v_call: TRBV18; d_call: TRBD2; cdr3_nt: TGTGCCAGCTCACCGACTAGCGGGAGGTCGGGATTCGAGCAGTACTTC; cdr3_aa: CASSPTSGRSGFEQYF
j_call: TRBJ2-1; clone_size: NA; v_call: TRBV3-1/TRBV3-2; d_call: TRBD2; cdr3_nt: TGTGCCAGCAGCCAAAGGGGGACTAGCGGAACCCCGGGGGAGCAGTTCTTC; cdr3_aa: CASSQRGTSGTPGEQFF
j_call: TRBJ1-2; clone_size: NA; v_call: TRBV29-1; d_call: NA; cdr3_nt: TGCAGCGTTGAAGATACGTCAGAGGATGGCTACACCTTC; cdr3_aa: CSVEDTSEDGYTF
j_call: TRBJ2-1; clone_size: NA; v_call: TRBV6-5; d_call: NA; cdr3_nt: TGTGCCAGCAGTTACGGTGGGACACCCTCCTACAATGAGCAGTTCTTC; cdr3_aa: CASSYGGTPSYNEQFF
j_call: TRBJ2-7; clone_size: NA; v_call: TRBV19; d_call: TRBD1; cdr3_nt: TGTGCCAGTAGCCCGAGACAGGGACGGTCCCCCGAGCAGTACTTC; cdr3_aa: CASSPRQGRSPEQYF
j_call: TRBJ1-1; clone_size: NA; v_call: TRBV9; d_call: TRBD1; cdr3_nt: TGTGCCAGCAGCGTAGGTGGGACAGGAGGCACTGAAGCTTTCTTT; cdr3_aa: CASSVGGTGGTEAFF
j_call: TRBJ1-2; clone_size: NA; v_call: TRBV7-9; d_call: NA; cdr3_nt: TGTGCCAGCAGCTCGACGGGGTCCAACTATGGCTACACCTTC; cdr3_aa: CASSSTGSNYGYTF
j_call: TRBJ1-3; clone_size: few; v_call: TRBV5-1; d_call: TRBD1; cdr3_nt: TGCGCCAGCAGCTCCACTGCCCAGGGGGCTTACGGAAACACCATATATTTT; cdr3_aa: CASSSTAQGAYGNTIYF
j_call: TRBJ2-7; clone_size: NA; v_call: TRBV3-1/TRBV3-2; d_call: TRBD1; cdr3_nt: TGTGCCAGCAGCCCAACAGGGGGATACGAGCAGTACTTC; cdr3_aa: CASSPTGGYEQYF
j_call: TRBJ1-1; clone_size: NA; v_call: TRBV19; d_call: TRBD1; cdr3_nt: TGTGCCAGTAGCGCACAGGGGTATACTGAAGCTTTCTTT; cdr3_aa: CASSAQGYTEAFF
j_call: TRBJ1-6; clone_size: NA; v_call: TRBV11-2; d_call: TRBD1; cdr3_nt: TGTGCCAGCAGCTTAGGAGCAGGGACAGGGGATAATTCACCCCTCCACTTT; cdr3_aa: CASSLGAGTGDNSPLHF
j_call: TRBJ2-3; clone_size: NA; v_call: TRBV6-6; d_call: NA; cdr3_nt: TGTGCCAGCACCCCAGGGTTGACAGATACGCAGTATTTT; cdr3_aa: CASTPGLTDTQYF
j_call: TRBJ2-3; clone_size: NA; v_call: TRBV2; d_call: NA; cdr3_nt: TGTGCCAGCAGTATTCCGGGACTGCAGCAAAGCACAGATACGCAGTATTTT; cdr3_aa: CASSIPGLQQSTDTQYF
j_call: TRBJ1-5; clone_size: once; v_call: TRBV28; d_call: TRBD1; cdr3_nt: TGTGCCAGCAGTTTACGGGACAGGGGCTATCAGCCCCAGCATTTT; cdr3_aa: CASSLRDRGYQPQHF
j_call: TRBJ2-3; clone_size: NA; v_call: TRBV19; d_call: TRBD1; cdr3_nt: TGTGCCAGTAGTATCGGACAGGGGGGCGCAGATACGCAGTATTTT; cdr3_aa: CASSIGQGGADTQYF
j_call: TRBJ2-5; clone_size: once; v_call: TRBV25-1; d_call: NA; cdr3_nt: TGTGCCAGCAGTGAATGGCAGGGTCAAGAGACCCAGTACTTC; cdr3_aa: CASSEWQGQETQYF